This TCR beta chain was profiled in a study of T cell repertoires in aging, cancer and after chemotherapy. Study summary: Donors were grouped into six age bands spanning 30 or younger through 70 or older. Clear clonal overlap appeared across healthy donor samples taken over several months to years.

TRB rearrangements spanning V, D and J were amplified using mixed TRB-A/B primers. TCRdb reprocessed the multiplex PCR reads via MiXCR and lists one record per CDR3 protein. The data hold 1,500 to 2,000 distinct CDR3 sequences, with around a quarter observed a single time. TCR beta rearrangements were amplified from peripheral blood genomic DNA. Concerning this clonotype itself: Its antigen remains unidentified.

CDR3 length equals 13 residues. The V end was cut by 4 bases, the J end by 5 bases, with 11 bases between. The V gene's germline CDR1 is KGHSH and CDR2 LQKENI. Points from the study as a whole: Untreated cancer patients had significantly lower blood TCR diversity than age-matched healthy donors.

V is TRBV18 and J is TRBJ2-5; possible D gene TRBD1, 6 bases. The specimen sequenced was blood. The TCR comes from a human donor in good health. The CDR3 spells CASSLVGAETQYF. The CDR3 coding sequence is TGTGCCAGCTCACTAGTGGGGGCGGAGACCCAGTACTTC. The complete variable domain, with remaining parts taken from reference TRBV18 and TRBJ2-5, reads NAGVMQNPRHLVRRRGQEARLRCSPMKGHSHVYWYRQLPEEGLKFMVYLQKENIIDESGMPKERFSAEFPKEGPSILRIQQVVRGDSAAYFCASSLVGAETQYFGPGTRLLVL.